Sequencing of this T cell receptor (beta chain) was carried out in a study of T cell repertoires in cytomegalovirus infection. In the study overall: It was the public TCR beta signatures that indicated both CMV infection and matching HLA type.

TCRdb analysed the reads with MiXCR anew, one entry per CDR3 protein. The sample contains some 320,000 distinct CDR3 sequences, 9% to 9.5% of which appear only once. The CDR3 has 14 amino acids. V dropped 10 bases and J dropped 5 bases, with 20 bases sitting between them. This clonotype was recorded at least ten times. Its antigen remains unidentified. Points from the study as a whole: CMV-specific HLA-C-restricted TCR beta clonotypes dominated the ex vivo response. Carriage of CMV together with the relevant HLA was identifiable through cumulative public TCR beta family frequency.

Sequencing was carried out using PBMCs. The clonotype comes from a human donor in good health (CMV status not recorded). Some clones in this sample may be carry-over from other donors' samples. This chain links TRBV12-3 or TRBV12-4 with TRBJ2-5; D is ambiguous. The CDR3 nucleotides read TGTGCCACCTCGATCCGGACGGGTGGGGAGACCCAGTACTTC. The encoded protein is CATSIRTGGETQYF.